This T cell receptor beta chain was profiled in a study of T cell changes during pregnancy in multiple sclerosis. Repertoires were generated with immunoSEQ multiplex PCR, while TCRdb's copy carries only in-frame clones and drops some. The repertoire holds about 36,000 clones, with roughly 92% as singletons. The CDR3 is 18 amino acids. With 5 bases clipped from V and 8 bases from J, the junction kept 20 bases outside the gene matches. CDR1 is SGHTA, CDR2 FQGNSA, per germline. The sequence was collected from a female donor in good health, enrolled as a control in a pregnancy study. This chain uses TRBV7-2 with TRBJ1-2, with 10 bases lining up with TRBD1. This specimen was CD4+ T cells from peripheral blood mononuclear cells, taken in the third trimester of pregnancy. This CDR3 is CASSQRKPTGQGPIGYTF. The CDR3 DNA sequence: TGTGCCAGCAGCCAACGGAAACCAACGGGACAGGGGCCTATCGGCTACACCTTC.